Each of the 7 T cell receptor beta chains below was sequenced from the same sample in a study of T cell responses to AZD1222 COVID-19 vaccine. Profiled with immunoSEQ multiplex PCR; TCRdb holds only in-frame clones, not every one. This table holds over 150,000 clones, over 75% found once. Sequencing used peripheral blood, obtained on day 0 of AZD1222 vaccination. These receptors originate from an adult in good health.

V usage is TRBV6-2 or TRBV6-3 and J usage is TRBJ1-2; D gene uncertain. Germline values: CDR1 MNHEY, CDR2 SVGEGT. The V gene lost 5 bases and the J gene lost 0 bases, with 13 bases spanning the gap. This CDR3 has 15 amino acids. The CDR3 DNA reads TGTGCCAGCAGTACCCGACGGAGAGCTAACTATGGCTACACCTTC. It translates to CASSTRRRANYGYTF.

The count of this clone is one. V gene TRBV7-3 combines with J gene TRBJ2-1; D not certain. This CDR3 region has 13 residues. Germline V gene data show CDR1 as SGHTA and CDR2 as FQGTGA. The V and J ends lost 2 bases and 5 bases respectively, with 7 bases between them. This chain's CDR3 is CASSLAVDNEQFF. CDR3 nucleotide sequence: TGTGCCAGCAGCTTAGCGGTGGACAATGAGCAGTTCTTC.

The gene calls are TRBV19 and TRBJ2-1, with D perhaps TRBD2 (6 bases). Germline-derived CDR1 and CDR2 are LNHDA and SQIVND (reference sequence). V lost 3 bases to trimming and J lost 6 bases, with 18 bases between them. The CDR3 is made up of 16 amino acids. The DNA of the CDR3 is TGTGCCAGTAGTATCATGGCAGGGAGGATGGTCAATGAGCAGTTCTTC. This translates into CASSIMAGRMVNEQFF.

This chain links TRBV7-9 with TRBJ1-6; no clear D. The germline V gene has CDR1 SEHNR and CDR2 FQNEAQ (reference sequence). This CDR3 contains 13 residues. V was cut by 3 bases and J by 9 bases, with 9 bases left in between. The CDR3 region has the DNA TGTGCCAGCAGCTTCGATGTCCCTTCACCCCTCCACTTT. Translated: CASSFDVPSPLHF.

V gene TRBV6-4 combines with J gene TRBJ2-2, with 8 bases matching TRBD1. Unmatched junction bases numbered 7, after V lost 8 bases and J lost 5 bases. This CDR3 comprises 14 residues. In germline, CDR1 is MRHNA, CDR2 SNTAGT. The CDR3 spells CASSQGARTGELFF. The CDR3 DNA reads as TGTGCCAGCTCTCAGGGGGCGCGGACCGGGGAGCTGTTTTTT.

This clone was picked up a small number of times. The chain combines TRBV7-3 with TRBJ1-6, with TRBD1 matching 7 bases. Germline-derived CDR1 and CDR2 are SGHTA and FQGTGA. The CDR3 totals 14 residues. Trimming removed 5 bases from V and 7 bases from J; junction bases left unmatched: 5. CDR3 residues: CASSPGTANSPLHF. The CDR3 nucleotides read TGTGCCAGCAGCCCAGGGACAGCAAATTCACCCCTCCACTTT.

This chain links TRBV11-3 with TRBJ2-5, with D tentatively TRBD1 or TRBD2 (5 bases each). The germline gives CDR1 SGHNT, CDR2 YENEEA. With 5 bases removed from V and 4 bases from J, the gap between germline ends came to 17 bases. This CDR3 region has 15 residues. CDR3 sequence (DNA): TGTGCCAGCAGCCCTCCGGGACCCCGGGCAGAGACCCAGTACTTC. Amino acid sequence: CASSPPGPRAETQYF.